This T cell receptor beta chain was documented in a study of cytomegalovirus exposure and HLA in healthy donors. V shed 4 bases, J shed 4 bases, and the junction held 8 bases outside the gene matches. Germline values: CDR1 SGHTA, CDR2 FQGTGA. This CDR3 has 15 amino acids. On this clone itself: Its antigen is unidentified.

PCR primers comprised 60 Vbeta and 13 Jbeta primers. The data were produced by immunoSEQ multiplex PCR, yet TCRdb's version contains in-frame clones alone and is incomplete. Of about 170,000 clones listed, 70% to 90% were seen once; the top ten hold about 0.77%. Findings of the study overall: Most subjects' HLA-A and HLA-B alleles were reportedly predicted from TCR beta sequences. Later on, an analysis tied 18,000 or so TCR beta sequences to HLA alleles at 0.05 false discovery rate. A later analysis reportedly found fewer N-insertions in an Asian-associated ancestry cluster than the roughly 680-donor mean. Looking again later, the authors saw that most CMV-associated TCR beta chains seemed HLA-restricted.

This TCR was recovered from a woman aged 18-29 years in good health and CMV-seronegative. The rearrangement links TRBV7-3 to TRBJ2-3, with 7 bases identical to TRBD2. Sequencing was done on a sample of PBMCs. The CDR3 sequence: CASSSGLGEADTQYF. Written as DNA, the CDR3 is TGTGCCAGCAGCTCCGGACTAGGTGAAGCAGATACGCAGTATTTT. The full variable domain, with the rest looked up from reference TRBV7-3 and TRBJ2-3, is GAGVSQTPSNKVTEKGKYVELRCDPISGHTALYWYRQSLGQGPEFLIYFQGTGAADDSGLPNDRFFAVRPEGSVSTLKIQRTERGDSAVYLCASSSGLGEADTQYFGPGTRLTVL.